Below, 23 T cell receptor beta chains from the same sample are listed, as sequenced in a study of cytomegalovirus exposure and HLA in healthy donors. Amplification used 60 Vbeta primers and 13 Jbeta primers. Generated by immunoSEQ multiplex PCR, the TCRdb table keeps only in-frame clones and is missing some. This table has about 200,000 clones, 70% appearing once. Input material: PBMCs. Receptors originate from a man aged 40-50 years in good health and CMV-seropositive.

CDR3 in amino acids: CASSQDVRGGIGDTGELFF. Written as DNA, the CDR3 is TGTGCCAGCAGCCAAGACGTCCGCGGAGGGATAGGGGACACCGGGGAGCTGTTTTTT. The chain couples TRBV4-2 to TRBJ2-2, with a weak D call TRBD2 (6 bases). CDR1 is LGHNA, CDR2 YNFKEQ, per germline. This CDR3 has 19 residues. V dropped 0 bases and J dropped 3 bases, with 20 bases sitting between them.

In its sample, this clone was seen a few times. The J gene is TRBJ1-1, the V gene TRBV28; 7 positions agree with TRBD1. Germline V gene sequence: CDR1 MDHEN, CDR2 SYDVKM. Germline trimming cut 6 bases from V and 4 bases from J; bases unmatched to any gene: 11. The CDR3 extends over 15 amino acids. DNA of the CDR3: TGTGCCAGCAGATCCACAGGGGTAGGAAGCACTGAAGCTTTCTTT. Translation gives CASRSTGVGSTEAFF.

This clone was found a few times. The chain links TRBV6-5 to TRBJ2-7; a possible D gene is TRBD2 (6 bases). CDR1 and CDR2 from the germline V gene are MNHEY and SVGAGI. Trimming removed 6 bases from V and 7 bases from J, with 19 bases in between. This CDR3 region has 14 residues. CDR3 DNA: TGTGCCAGCAGATCCTTCGGGGGTCCGCAAGAGCAGTACTTC. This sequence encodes CASRSFGGPQEQYF.

The CDR3, as DNA: TGTGCCAGCAGCTTAGTTATGGGGAGGCGGGGGCTGATGAACACTGAAGCTTTCTTT. The encoded protein is CASSLVMGRRGLMNTEAFF. The chain employs TRBV11-2 and TRBJ1-1, with D possibly TRBD1 on 6 matching bases. Trimming removed 1 base from V and 0 bases from J, with 21 bases in between. Germline CDR1 reads SGHAT; CDR2 reads FQNNGV. This CDR3 is 19 amino acids long. Supplemented by reference TRBV11-2 and TRBJ1-1, the full variable domain reads EAGVAQSPRYKIIEKRQSVAFWCNPISGHATLYWYQQILGQGPKLLIQFQNNGVVDDSQLPKDRFSAERLKGVDSTLKIQPAKLEDSAVYLCASSLVMGRRGLMNTEAFFGQGTRLTVV.

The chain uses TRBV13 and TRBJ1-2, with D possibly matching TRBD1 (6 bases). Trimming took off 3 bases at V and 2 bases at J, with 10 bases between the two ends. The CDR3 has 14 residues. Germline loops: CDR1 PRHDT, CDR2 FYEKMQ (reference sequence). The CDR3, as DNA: TGTGCCAGCAGCTTCGGGGGGCAGAACTATGGCTACACCTTC. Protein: CASSFGGQNYGYTF.

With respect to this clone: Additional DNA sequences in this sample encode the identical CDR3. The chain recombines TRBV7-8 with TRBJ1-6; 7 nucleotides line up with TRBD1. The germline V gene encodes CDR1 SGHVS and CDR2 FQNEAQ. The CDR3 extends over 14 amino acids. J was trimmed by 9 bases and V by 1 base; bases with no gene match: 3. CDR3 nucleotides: TGTGCCAGCAGCTTAGACAGGGGAGGTTCACCCCTCCACTTT. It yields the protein CASSLDRGGSPLHF.

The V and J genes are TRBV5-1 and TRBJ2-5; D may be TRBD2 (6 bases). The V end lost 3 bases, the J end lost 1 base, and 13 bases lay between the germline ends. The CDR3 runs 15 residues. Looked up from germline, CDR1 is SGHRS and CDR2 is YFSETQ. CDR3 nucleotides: TGCGCCAGCAGCTGGGAGGAAGAAGCCCAAGAGACCCAGTACTTC. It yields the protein CASSWEEEAQETQYF.

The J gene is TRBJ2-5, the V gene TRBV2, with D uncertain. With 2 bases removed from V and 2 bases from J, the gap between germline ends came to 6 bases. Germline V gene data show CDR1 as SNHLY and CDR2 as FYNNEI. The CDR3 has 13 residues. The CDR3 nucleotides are TGTGCCAGCAGTGAATACTTACAAGAGACCCAGTACTTC. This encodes CASSEYLQETQYF. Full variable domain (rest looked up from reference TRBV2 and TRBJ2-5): EPEVTQTPSHQVTQMGQEVILRCVPISNHLYFYWYRQILGQKVEFLVSFYNNEISEKSEIFDDQFSVERPDGSNFTLKIRSTKLEDSAMYFCASSEYLQETQYFGPGTRLLVL.

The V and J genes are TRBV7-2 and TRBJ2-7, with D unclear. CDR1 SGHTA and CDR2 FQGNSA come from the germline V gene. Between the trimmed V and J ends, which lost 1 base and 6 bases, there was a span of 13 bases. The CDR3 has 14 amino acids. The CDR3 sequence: CASSLGRQAAEQYF. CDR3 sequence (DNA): TGTGCCAGCAGCTTAGGACGGCAGGCCGCCGAGCAGTACTTC.

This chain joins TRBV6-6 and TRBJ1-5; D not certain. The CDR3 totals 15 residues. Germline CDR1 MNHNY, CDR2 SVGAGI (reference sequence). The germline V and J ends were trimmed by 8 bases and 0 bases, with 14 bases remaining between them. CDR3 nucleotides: TGTGCCAGCCGTCGCAGCGATTATAGCAATCAGCCCCAGCATTTT. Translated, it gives CASRRSDYSNQPQHF.

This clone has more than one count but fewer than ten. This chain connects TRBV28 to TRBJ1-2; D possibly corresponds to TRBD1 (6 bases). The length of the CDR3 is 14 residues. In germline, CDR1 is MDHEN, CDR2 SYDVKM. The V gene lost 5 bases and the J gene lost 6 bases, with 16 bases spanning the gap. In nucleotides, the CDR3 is TGTGCCAGCAGTCCACTGGCAGGGGCGGATGGCTACACCTTC. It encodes CASSPLAGADGYTF.

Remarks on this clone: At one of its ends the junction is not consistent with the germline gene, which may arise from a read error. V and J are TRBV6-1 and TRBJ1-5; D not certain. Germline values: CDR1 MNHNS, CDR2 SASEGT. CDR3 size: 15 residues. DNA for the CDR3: TGTGCCAGCAGTCCCCTGCGGGTTAGCAGTCAGCCCCAGCATTTT. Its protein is CASSPLRVSSQPQHF.

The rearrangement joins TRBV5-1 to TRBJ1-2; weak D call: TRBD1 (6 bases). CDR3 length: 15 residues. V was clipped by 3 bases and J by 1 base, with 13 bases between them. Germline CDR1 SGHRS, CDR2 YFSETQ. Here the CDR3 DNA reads TGCGCCAGCAGCTCGGGGGGCGGAATTAACTATGGCTACACCTTC. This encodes CASSSGGGINYGYTF.

The CDR3 reads CASSSGVDTQYF. The CDR3 region has the DNA TGTGCCAGCAGCTCAGGGGTGGATACGCAGTATTTT. The rearrangement links TRBV11-2 to TRBJ2-3, with D possibly TRBD1 on 6 matching bases. The CDR3 extends over 12 amino acids. CDR1 and CDR2 from the germline V gene are SGHAT and FQNNGV. V gave up 4 bases and J gave up 6 bases, with 8 bases separating them.

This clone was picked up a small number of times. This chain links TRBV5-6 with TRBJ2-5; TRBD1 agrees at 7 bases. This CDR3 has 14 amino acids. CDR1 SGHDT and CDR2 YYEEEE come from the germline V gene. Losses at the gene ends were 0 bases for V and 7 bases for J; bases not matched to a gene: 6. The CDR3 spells CASSLAINRGTQYF. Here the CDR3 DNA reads TGTGCCAGCAGCTTGGCTATCAACAGGGGGACCCAGTACTTC.

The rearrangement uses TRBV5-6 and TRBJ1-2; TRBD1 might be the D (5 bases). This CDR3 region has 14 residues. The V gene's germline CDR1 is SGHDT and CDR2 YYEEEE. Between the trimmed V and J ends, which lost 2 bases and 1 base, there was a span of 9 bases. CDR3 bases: TGTGCCAGCAGCTTTCTAGGGGATAACTATGGCTACACCTTC. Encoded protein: CASSFLGDNYGYTF.

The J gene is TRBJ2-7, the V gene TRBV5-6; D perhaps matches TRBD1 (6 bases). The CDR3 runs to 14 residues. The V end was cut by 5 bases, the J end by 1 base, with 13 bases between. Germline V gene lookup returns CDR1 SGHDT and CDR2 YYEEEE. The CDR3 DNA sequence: TGTGCCAGCAGTTCCGGGACAATTTCCTACGAGCAGTACTTC. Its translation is CASSSGTISYEQYF.

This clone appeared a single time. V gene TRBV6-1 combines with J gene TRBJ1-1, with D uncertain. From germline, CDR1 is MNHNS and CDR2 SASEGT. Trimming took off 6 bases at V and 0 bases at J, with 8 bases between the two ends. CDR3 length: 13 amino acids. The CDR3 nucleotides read TGTGCCAGCAGCTTTTCTATGAACACTGAAGCTTTCTTT. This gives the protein CASSFSMNTEAFF.

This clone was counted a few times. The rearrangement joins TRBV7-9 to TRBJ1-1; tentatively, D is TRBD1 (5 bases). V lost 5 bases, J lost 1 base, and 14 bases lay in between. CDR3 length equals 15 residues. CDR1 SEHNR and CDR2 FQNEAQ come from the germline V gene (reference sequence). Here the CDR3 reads CASSPRQQTNTEAFF. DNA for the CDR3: TGTGCCAGCAGCCCGAGACAGCAGACGAACACTGAAGCTTTCTTT.

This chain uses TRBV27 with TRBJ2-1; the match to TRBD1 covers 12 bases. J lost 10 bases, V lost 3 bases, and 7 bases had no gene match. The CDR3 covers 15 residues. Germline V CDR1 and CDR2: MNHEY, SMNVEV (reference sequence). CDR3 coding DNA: TGTGCCAGCAGTTTTCGTCCGGGACAGGGGGCAGAGCAGTTCTTC. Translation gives CASSFRPGQGAEQFF.

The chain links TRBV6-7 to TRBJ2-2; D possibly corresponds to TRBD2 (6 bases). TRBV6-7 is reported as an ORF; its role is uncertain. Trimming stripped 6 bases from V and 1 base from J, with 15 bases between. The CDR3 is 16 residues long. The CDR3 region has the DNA TGTGCCAGCAGACACCTGGGGGGAGGGAACACCGGGGAGCTGTTTTTT. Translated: CASRHLGGGNTGELFF.

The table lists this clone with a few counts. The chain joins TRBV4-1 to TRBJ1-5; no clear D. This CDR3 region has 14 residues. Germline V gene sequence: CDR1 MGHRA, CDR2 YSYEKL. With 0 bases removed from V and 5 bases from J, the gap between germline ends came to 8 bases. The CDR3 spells CASSQENGYQPQHF. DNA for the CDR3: TGCGCCAGCAGCCAAGAGAACGGGTATCAGCCCCAGCATTTT.

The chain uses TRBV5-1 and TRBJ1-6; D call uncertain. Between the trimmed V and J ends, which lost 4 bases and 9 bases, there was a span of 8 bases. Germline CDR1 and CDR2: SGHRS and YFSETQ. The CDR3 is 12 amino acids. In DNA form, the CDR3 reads TGCGCCAGCAGCCCGAGTGGTTCACCCCTCCACTTT. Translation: CASSPSGSPLHF.